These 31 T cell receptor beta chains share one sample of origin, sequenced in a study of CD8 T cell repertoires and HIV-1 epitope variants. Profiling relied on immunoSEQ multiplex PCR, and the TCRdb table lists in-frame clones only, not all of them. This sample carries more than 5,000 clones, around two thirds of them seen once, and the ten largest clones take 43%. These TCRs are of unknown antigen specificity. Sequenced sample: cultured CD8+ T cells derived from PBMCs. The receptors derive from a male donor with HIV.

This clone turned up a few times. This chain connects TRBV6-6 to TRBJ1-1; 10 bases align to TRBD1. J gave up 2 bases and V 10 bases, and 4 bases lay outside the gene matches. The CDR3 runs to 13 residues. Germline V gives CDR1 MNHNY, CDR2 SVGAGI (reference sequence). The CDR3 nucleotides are TGTGCCACACGACAGGGGGCTAACACTGAAGCTTTCTTT. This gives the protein CATRQGANTEAFF.

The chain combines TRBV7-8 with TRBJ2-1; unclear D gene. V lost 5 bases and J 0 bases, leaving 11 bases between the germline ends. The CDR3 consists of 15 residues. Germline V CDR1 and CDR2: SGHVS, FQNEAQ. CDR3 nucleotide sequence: TGTGCCAGCAGCCCTGGGTTGGCCTCCTACAATGAGCAGTTCTTC. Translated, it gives CASSPGLASYNEQFF.

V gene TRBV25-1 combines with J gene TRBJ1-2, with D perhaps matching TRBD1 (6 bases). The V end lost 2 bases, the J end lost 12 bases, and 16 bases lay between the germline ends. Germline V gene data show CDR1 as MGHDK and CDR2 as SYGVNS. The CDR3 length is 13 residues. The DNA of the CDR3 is TGTGCCAGCAGTGAACCCCCAGGGGACGGCCACACCTTC. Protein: CASSEPPGDGHTF.

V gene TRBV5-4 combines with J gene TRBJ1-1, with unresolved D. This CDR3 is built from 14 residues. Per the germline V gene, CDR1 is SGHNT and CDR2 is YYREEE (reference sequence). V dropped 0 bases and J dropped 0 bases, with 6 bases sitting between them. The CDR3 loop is CASSLERVNTEAFF. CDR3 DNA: TGTGCCAGCAGCTTGGAGAGGGTGAACACTGAAGCTTTCTTT. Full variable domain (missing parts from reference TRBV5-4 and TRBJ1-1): ETGVTQSPTHLIKTRGQQVTLRCSSQSGHNTVSWYQQALGQGPQFIFQYYREEENGRGNFPPRFSGLQFPNYSSELNVNALELDDSALYLCASSLERVNTEAFFGQGTRLTVV.

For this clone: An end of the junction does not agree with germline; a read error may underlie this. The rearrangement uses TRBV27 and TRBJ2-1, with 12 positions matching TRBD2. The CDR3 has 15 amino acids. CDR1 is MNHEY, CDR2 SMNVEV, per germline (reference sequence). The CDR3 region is CASTLLAGGPNEQFF. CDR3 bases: TGTGCCAGCACTTTACTAGCGGGGGGCCCTAATGAGCAGTTCTTC.

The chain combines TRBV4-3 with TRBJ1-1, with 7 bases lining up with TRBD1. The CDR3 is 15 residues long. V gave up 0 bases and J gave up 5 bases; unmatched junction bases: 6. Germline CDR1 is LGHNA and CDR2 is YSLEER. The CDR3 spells CASSQDHDRVTEAFF. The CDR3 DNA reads TGCGCCAGCAGCCAAGACCACGACAGGGTGACTGAAGCTTTCTTT.

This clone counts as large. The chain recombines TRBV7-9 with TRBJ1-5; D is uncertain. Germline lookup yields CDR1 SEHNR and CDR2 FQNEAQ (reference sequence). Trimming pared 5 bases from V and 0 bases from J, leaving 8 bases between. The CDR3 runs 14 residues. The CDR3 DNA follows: TGTGCCAGCAGCCCGAGCTATAGCAATCAGCCCCAGCATTTT. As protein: CASSPSYSNQPQHF. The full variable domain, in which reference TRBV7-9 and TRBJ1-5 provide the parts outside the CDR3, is DTGVSQNPRHKITKRGQNVTFRCDPISEHNRLYWYRQTLGQGPEFLTYFQNEAQLEKSRLLSDRFSAERPKGSFSTLEIQRTEQGDSAMYLCASSPSYSNQPQHFGDGTRLSIL.

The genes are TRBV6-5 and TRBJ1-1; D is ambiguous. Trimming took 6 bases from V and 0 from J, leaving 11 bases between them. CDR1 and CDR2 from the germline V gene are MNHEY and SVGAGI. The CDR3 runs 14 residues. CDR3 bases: TGTGCCAGCAGCCTAAAGCTGATGAACACTGAAGCTTTCTTT. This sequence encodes CASSLKLMNTEAFF.

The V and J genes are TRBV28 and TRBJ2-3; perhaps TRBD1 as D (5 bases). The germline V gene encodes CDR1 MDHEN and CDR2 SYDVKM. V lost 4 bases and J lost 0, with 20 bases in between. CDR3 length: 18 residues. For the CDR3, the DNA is TGTGCCAGCAGTTGGGAAGGGGAAAGTCACCCTAGCACAGATACGCAGTATTTT. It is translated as CASSWEGESHPSTDTQYF.

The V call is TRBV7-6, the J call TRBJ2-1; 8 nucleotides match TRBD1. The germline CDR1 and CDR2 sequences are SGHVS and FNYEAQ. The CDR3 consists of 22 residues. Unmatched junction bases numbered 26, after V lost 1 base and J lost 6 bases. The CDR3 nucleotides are TGTGCCAGCAGCTTAGTTCCAGGGGGCAGGGCCTCGCCCCTCACGCCCCTCAATGAGCAGTTCTTC. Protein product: CASSLVPGGRASPLTPLNEQFF.

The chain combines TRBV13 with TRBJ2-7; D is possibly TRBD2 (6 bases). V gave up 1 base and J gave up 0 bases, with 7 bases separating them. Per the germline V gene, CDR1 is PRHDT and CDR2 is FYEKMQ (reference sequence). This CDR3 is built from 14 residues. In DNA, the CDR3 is TGTGCCAGCAGCTTAGCCGGGAGCTCCTACGAGCAGTACTTC. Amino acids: CASSLAGSSYEQYF.

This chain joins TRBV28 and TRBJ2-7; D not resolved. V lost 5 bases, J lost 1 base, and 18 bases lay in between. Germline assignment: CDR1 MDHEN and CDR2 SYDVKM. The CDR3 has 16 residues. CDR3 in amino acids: CASSNPRIYRSYEQYF. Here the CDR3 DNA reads TGTGCCAGCAGTAACCCCCGAATCTACAGATCCTACGAGCAGTACTTC.

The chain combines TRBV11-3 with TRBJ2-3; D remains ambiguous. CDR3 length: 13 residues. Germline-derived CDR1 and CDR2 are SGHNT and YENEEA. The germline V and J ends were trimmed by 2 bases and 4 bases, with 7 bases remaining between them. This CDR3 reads CASSLPDADTQYF. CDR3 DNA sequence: TGTGCCAGCAGCTTACCAGACGCAGATACGCAGTATTTT.

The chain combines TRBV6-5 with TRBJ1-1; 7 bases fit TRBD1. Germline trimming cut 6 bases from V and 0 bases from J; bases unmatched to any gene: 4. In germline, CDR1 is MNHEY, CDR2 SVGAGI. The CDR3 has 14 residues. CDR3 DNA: TGTGCCAGCAGCCGGACAGGCGTGAACACTGAAGCTTTCTTT. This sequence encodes CASSRTGVNTEAFF.

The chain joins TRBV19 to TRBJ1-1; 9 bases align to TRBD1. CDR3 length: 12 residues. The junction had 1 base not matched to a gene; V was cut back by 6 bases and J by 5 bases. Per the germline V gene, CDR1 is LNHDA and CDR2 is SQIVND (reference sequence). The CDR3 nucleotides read TGTGCCAGTAGGGGGACAGGGACTGAAGCTTTCTTT. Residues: CASRGTGTEAFF.

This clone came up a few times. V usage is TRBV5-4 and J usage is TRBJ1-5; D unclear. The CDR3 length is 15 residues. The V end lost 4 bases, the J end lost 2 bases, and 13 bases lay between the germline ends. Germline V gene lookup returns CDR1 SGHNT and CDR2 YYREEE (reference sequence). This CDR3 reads CASSPPRGRNQPQHF. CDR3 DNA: TGTGCCAGCAGCCCACCGCGCGGGCGCAATCAGCCCCAGCATTTT.

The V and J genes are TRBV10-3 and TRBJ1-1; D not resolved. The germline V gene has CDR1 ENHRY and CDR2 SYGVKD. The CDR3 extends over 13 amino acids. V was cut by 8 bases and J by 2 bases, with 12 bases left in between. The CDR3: CAIGLKTNTEAFF. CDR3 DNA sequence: TGTGCCATCGGTCTAAAAACTAACACTGAAGCTTTCTTT.

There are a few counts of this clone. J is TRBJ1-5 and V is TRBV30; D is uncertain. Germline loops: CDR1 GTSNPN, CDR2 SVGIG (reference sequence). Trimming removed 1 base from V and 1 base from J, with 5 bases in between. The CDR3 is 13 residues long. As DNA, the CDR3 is TGTGCCTGGAGTGCCGACAGCAATCAGCCCCAGCATTTT. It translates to CAWSADSNQPQHF.

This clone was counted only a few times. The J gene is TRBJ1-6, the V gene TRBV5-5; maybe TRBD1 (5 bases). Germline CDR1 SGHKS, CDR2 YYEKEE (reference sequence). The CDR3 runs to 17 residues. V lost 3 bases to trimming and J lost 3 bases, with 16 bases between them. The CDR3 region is CASSWPEGPSYNSPLHF. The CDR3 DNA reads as TGTGCCAGCAGCTGGCCCGAGGGGCCTAGCTATAATTCACCCCTCCACTTT.

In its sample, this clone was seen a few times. The CDR3 region has the DNA TGTGCCAGCAGCTCCTATAATTCACCCCTCCACTTT. Protein sequence: CASSSYNSPLHF. This rearrangement joins TRBV5-4 to TRBJ1-6; D gene ambiguous. CDR1 and CDR2 (germline): SGHNT, YYREEE (reference sequence). The CDR3 extends over 12 amino acids. V shed 3 bases and J shed 2 bases, with 0 bases lying between them. The full variable domain, its missing parts supplied by reference TRBV5-4 and TRBJ1-6, is ETGVTQSPTHLIKTRGQQVTLRCSSQSGHNTVSWYQQALGQGPQFIFQYYREEENGRGNFPPRFSGLQFPNYSSELNVNALELDDSALYLCASSSYNSPLHFGNGTRLTVT.

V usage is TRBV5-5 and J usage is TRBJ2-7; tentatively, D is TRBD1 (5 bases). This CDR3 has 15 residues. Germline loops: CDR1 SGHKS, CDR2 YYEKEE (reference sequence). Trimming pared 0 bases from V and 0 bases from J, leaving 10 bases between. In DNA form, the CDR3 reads TGTGCCAGCAGCTTGGCCCCGACAGACTCCTACGAGCAGTACTTC. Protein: CASSLAPTDSYEQYF. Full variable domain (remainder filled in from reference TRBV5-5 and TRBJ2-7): DAGVTQSPTHLIKTRGQQVTLRCSPISGHKSVSWYQQVLGQGPQFIFQYYEKEERGRGNFPDRFSARQFPNYSSELNVNALLLGDSALYLCASSLAPTDSYEQYFGPGTRLTVT.

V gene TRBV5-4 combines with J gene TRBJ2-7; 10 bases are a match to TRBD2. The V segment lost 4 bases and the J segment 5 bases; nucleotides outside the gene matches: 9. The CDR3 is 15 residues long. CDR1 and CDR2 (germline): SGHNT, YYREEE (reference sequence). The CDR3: CASSPRVAGGDEQYF. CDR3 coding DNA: TGTGCCAGCAGCCCCCGGGTAGCGGGGGGCGACGAGCAGTACTTC.

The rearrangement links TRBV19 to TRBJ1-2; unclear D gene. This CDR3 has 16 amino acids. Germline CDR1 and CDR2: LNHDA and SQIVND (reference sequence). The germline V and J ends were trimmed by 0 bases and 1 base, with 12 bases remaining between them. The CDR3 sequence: CASSIEGQEINYGYTF. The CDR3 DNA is TGTGCCAGTAGTATAGAAGGGCAGGAAATTAACTATGGCTACACCTTC. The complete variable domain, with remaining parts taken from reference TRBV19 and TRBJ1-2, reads DGGITQSPKYLFRKEGQNVTLSCEQNLNHDAMYWYRQDPGQGLRLIYYSQIVNDFQKGDIAEGYSVSREKKESFPLTVTSAQKNPTAFYLCASSIEGQEINYGYTFGSGTRLTVV.

CDR3 sequence: CASSILPGGGRAKTGELFF. In DNA, the CDR3 is TGTGCCAGTAGTATCCTGCCAGGGGGAGGAAGGGCCAAGACCGGGGAGCTGTTTTTT. V usage is TRBV19 and J usage is TRBJ2-2; a weak D match, TRBD1 (7 bases). Trimming took 3 bases from V and 5 from J, leaving 25 bases between them. The V gene's germline CDR1 is LNHDA and CDR2 SQIVND (reference sequence). The CDR3 spans 19 residues.

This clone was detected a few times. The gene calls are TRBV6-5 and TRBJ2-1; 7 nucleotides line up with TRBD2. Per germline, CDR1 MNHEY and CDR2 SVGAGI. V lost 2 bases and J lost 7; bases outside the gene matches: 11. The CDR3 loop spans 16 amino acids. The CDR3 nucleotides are TGTGCCAGCAGTTACACCCCGAGCGGGGCTAAGAATGAGCAGTTCTTC. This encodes CASSYTPSGAKNEQFF.

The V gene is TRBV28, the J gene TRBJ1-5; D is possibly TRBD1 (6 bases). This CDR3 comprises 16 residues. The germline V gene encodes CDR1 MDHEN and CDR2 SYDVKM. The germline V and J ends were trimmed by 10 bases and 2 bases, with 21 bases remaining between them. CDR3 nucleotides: TGTGCCACCCTACTCTGGACAGAAAAGGGCAATCAGCCCCAGCATTTT. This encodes CATLLWTEKGNQPQHF.

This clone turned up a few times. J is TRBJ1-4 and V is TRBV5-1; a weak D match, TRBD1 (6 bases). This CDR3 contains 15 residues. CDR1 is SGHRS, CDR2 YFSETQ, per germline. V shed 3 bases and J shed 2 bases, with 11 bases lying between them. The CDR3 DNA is TGCGCCAGCAGCTCTAACAGGGAGACTAATGAAAAACTGTTTTTT. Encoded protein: CASSSNRETNEKLFF.

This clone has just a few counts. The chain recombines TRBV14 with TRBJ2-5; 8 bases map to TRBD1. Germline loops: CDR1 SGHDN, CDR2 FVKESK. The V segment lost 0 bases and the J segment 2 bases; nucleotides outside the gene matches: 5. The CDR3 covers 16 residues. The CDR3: CASSQEDRETQETQYF. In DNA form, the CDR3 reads TGTGCCAGCAGCCAAGAGGACAGGGAGACACAAGAGACCCAGTACTTC.

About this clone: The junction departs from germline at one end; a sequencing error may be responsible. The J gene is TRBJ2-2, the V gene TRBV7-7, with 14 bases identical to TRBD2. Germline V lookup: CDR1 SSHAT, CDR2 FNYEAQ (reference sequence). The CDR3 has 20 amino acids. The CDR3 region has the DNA TGTGCTAGCAGCCGGGGACTAGCGGGAGATGAGGGGGCGAACACCGGGGAGCTGTTTTTT. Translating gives CASSRGLAGDEGANTGELFF.

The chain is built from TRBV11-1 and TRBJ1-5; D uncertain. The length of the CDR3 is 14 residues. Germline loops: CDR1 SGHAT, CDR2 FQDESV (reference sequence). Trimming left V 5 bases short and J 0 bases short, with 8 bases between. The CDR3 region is CASSPSYSNQPQHF. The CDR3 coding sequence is TGTGCCAGCAGCCCGAGCTATAGCAATCAGCCCCAGCATTTT. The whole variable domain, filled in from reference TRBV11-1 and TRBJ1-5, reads EAEVAQSPRYKITEKSQAVAFWCDPISGHATLYWYRQILGQGPELLVQFQDESVVDDSQLPKDRFSAERLKGVDSTLKIQPAELGDSAMYLCASSPSYSNQPQHFGDGTRLSIL.

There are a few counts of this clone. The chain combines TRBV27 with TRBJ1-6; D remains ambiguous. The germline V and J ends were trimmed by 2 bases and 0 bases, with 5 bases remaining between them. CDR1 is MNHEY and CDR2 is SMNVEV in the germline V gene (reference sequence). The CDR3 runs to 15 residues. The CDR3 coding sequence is TGTGCCAGCAGTTTACCCCCCTCCTATAATTCACCCCTCCACTTT. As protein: CASSLPPSYNSPLHF.